A selection of T cell receptor beta chains follows, all from one sample in a study of blood T cells in healthy people across ages. TCRdb ran MiXCR on the 5' RACE reads and lists one entry per CDR3 protein. The table includes roughly 800,000 distinct CDR3 sequences, about three fifths detected once. Sequencing was done on a sample of blood. These receptors all come from a man under 40 in good health. Both conserved end residues are trimmed from each CDR3. D genes are given only for firm matches. Only some rows state a clone size, as once, few, many or a class for expanded clones.

TRBV24-1	-	-	ATRGSTNQPQH
TRBV6-1	few	-	ASSVTDGYT
TRBV7-3	few	-	ASSLRGPPQETQY
TRBV12-5	few	TRBD2	ASGLGSGIEGTDTQY
TRBV2	-	-	ASSEASFSYEQY
TRBV3-1	-	-	ASSQAGDRETQY
TRBV7-2	-	TRBD1	ASSSTGTGGEEY
TRBV29-1	few	-	SVGAGYT
TRBV11-2	-	TRBD2	ASSSRGGIFTDTQY
TRBV9	few	-	ASSVFGAVQGETQY
TRBV4-2	few	TRBD1	ASSQWDRGEDQPQH
TRBV5-6	few	TRBD2	ASSFSRASGTDTQY
TRBV20-1	-	-	SARVGLPSYNEQF
TRBV9	few	-	ASSTPVRGEETQY
TRBV4-2	few	-	ASSPGRWNSPLH
TRBV7-8	-	TRBD2	ASSSGLAGYETQY
TRBV10-3	-	-	AISESMAREQY
TRBV20-1	few	TRBD2	SANGAGGRQTQY
TRBV3-1	-	TRBD1	ASSQTWTGIHGYT
TRBV28	-	TRBD1	ASSLGTEEETQY
TRBV5-1	few	TRBD1	ASSFDRVHNEQF
TRBV4-2	few	-	ASSHPGTSQETQY
TRBV6-6	-	-	ASSPTGNRRY
TRBV20-1	few	TRBD2	SAREAGGRDTQY
TRBV6-5	-	-	ASTKELYQNTEAF
TRBV29-1	few	TRBD2	SVDGGRTDTQY
TRBV12-3/TRBV12-4	few	-	ASSPPGDPWQPQH
TRBV10-1	-	-	ASSRDPSSYNKQF
TRBV20-1	few	-	SVMPRGTALYEQY
TRBV7-9	few	TRBD1	TISRQGGNTEAF
TRBV27	-	-	ASSQGGLLRPFSYEQY
TRBV20-1	-	-	SARGQKRNGYT
TRBV5-1	few	TRBD1	ASSLVGQGATEAF
TRBV29-1	-	TRBD2	SVVIGTSGMNEQY
TRBV28	-	-	ASSLLRGGNSPLH
TRBV4-2	-	TRBD1	ASSQDQGQNEKLF
TRBV28	-	-	ASSGVNTYEQY
TRBV5-1	-	TRBD2	ASSVSGMPYEQY
TRBV29-1	few	-	SVDTGGYT
TRBV5-6	many	TRBD1	ASSRDSYSPLH
TRBV20-1	-	TRBD1	SASLHRGDRAEAF
TRBV7-2	-	TRBD2	ASRRASGGGEQY
TRBV4-3	-	-	ASSQTLQEKLF
TRBV3-1	-	TRBD2	ASSQAGLAGAYEQY
TRBV4-3	-	-	ASSQNSRAGDEKLF
TRBV6-6	-	TRBD1	ASRLGQGANYEQY
TRBV20-1	-	TRBD1	SAADRAQEELF
TRBV5-1	many	-	ASSPSGTDIQY
TRBV7-2	-	-	ASSLSPRRDEQF
TRBV5-6	-	-	ASSLRVEPTRGAF